This T cell receptor beta chain was identified during a study of blood T cells in healthy people across ages. Points from the study as a whole: There was no known CMV status for donors, so expanded clonotype changes were possibly confounded.

With a J-beta primer mix and a sample-barcoded 5' primer, a second PCR ran 7 to 11 cycles. TCRdb fed the 5' RACE reads into MiXCR, producing one record per CDR3 protein. The sample includes roughly 640,000 distinct CDR3 sequences, about 30% seen only once; the top ten take approximately 15%. Concerning this clonotype: Its antigen is unidentified. Germline is not matched at one junction end, which may reflect a read error.

The sequence was obtained from an elderly woman in good health. Sequenced material: blood.

In nucleotides, the CDR3 is TGTACCAGCAGCCATGGACAGGGGAACGAAAAACTGTTTTTT. The encoded protein is CTSSHGQGNEKLFF. This sequence joins TRBV3-1 and TRBJ1-4; 9 nucleotides line up with TRBD1. CDR1 and CDR2 from the germline V gene are LGHDT and YNNKEL (reference sequence). The CDR3 contains 14 residues.